This TCR beta chain derives from a study of type 1 regulatory T cells. One entry per CDR3 protein results from TCRdb running MiXCR on the reads. The table includes about 60,000 distinct CDR3 sequences, just under 50% detected once. This clonotype was seen a handful of times. Its antigen is undetermined. The V gene's germline CDR1 is KGHDR and CDR2 SFDVKD. V gave up 2 bases and J gave up 6 bases, with 11 bases separating them. The length of the CDR3 is 14 residues. The receptor comes from a human donor in good health. The rearrangement joins TRBV24-1 to TRBJ2-3; D unresolved. The sequencing input was cultured non-Tr1 T cells, either the whole culture or a sorted T cell fraction (not recorded which). The CDR3 protein is CATSDSRPPDTQYF. The DNA of the CDR3 is TGTGCCACCAGTGATTCCAGGCCCCCCGATACGCAGTATTTT.